The 4 T cell receptor beta chains listed next were all sequenced from one sample in a study of OX40 agonist ivuxolimab in advanced cancers. Generated by immunoSEQ multiplex PCR, the TCRdb table keeps only in-frame clones and is missing some. Of about 61,000 clones in the sample, more than 85% are singletons; the top ten hold about 1.2%. The source was CD4+ or CD8+ T cells sorted from blood, collected in a trial of the OX40 agonist ivuxolimab. Receptors originate from an adult with an advanced solid tumor such as melanoma, head and neck, liver or kidney cancer.

J is TRBJ2-5 and V is TRBV2; TRBD2 aligns across 10 bases. TRBJ2-7 explains the end of the DNA better; the J call may be wrong. The CDR3 runs to 16 residues. Germline lookup yields CDR1 SNHLY and CDR2 FYNNEI. As DNA, the CDR3 is TGTGCCAGCAGCCCGCCACTAGCGGGGATACACTACGAGCAGTACTTC. This translates into CASSPPLAGIHYEQYF.

There are a few counts of this clone. The chain uses TRBV14 and TRBJ1-6; possible D gene TRBD1, 5 bases. V dropped 4 bases and J dropped 6 bases, with 13 bases sitting between them. CDR3 length equals 15 residues. Looked up from germline, CDR1 is SGHDN and CDR2 is FVKESK. CDR3 DNA sequence: TGTGCCAGCAGCCTCCACGGGGCGATTAATTCACCCCTCCACTTT. It is translated as CASSLHGAINSPLHF.

The CDR3 sequence is CASSVGGVSSYNEQFF. The CDR3 DNA follows: TGTGCCAGCAGCGTAGGGGGGGTCTCTTCCTACAATGAGCAGTTCTTC. The chain combines TRBV9 with TRBJ2-1; a weak D match, TRBD2 (6 bases). This CDR3 is 16 amino acids long. In germline, CDR1 is SGDLS, CDR2 YYNGEE. V was shortened by 0 bases and J by 1 base, with 11 bases between the two germline ends.

The chain couples TRBV2 to TRBJ2-7; D is unclear. Germline CDR1 and CDR2: SNHLY and FYNNEI. The ends were cut back, 10 bases at V and 2 bases at J, with 18 bases in the middle. This CDR3 is built from 14 residues. CDR3 protein: CATRPPSEPYEQYF. As DNA, the CDR3 is TGTGCCACCCGGCCCCCCTCGGAACCCTACGAGCAGTACTTC.